The TCR beta chain described here comes from a study of T cells expressing NK-cell markers. For the study at large: The authors sequenced eight donors, of whom seven were HCMV-seropositive and one was seronegative. Broader study findings: About six donors carried dominant NKG2C+ clonotypes that made up roughly 1.0-7.0% of their CD8+ T cells. The CD3+CD56-NKG2C+ fraction was also led by these clonotypes in a few donors.

With the 5' RACE reads reprocessed, TCRdb shows one record per CDR3 protein and no DNA. This listing includes 150,000 to 200,000 distinct CDR3 sequences. To note about this clonotype: The antigen is undetermined.

The source of this sequence is a man aged 18 to 69 in good health. The sample comprised blood T cells: a sorted CD56 or NKG2C T cell subset, CD4+ or CD8+ T cells, or bulk PBMC T cells (not recorded which).

This CDR3 reads CASSYSIGLSEWNTEAFF. This chain links TRBV6-5 with TRBJ1-1. CDR3 size: 18 residues. The germline gives CDR1 MNHEY, CDR2 SVGAGI.